The 10 T cell receptor beta chains presented below share a single source sample, sequenced in a study of human T cells and chemical hapten exposure. TCRdb recomputed calls from the RACE reads with MiXCR, one row per CDR3 protein. The profile shows about 84,000 distinct CDR3 sequences, 10% to 14% of them singletons. This sample's time point: patch test 3, about 24 weeks after DPC sensitization. Documented treatment: therapeutic diphenylcyclopropenone sensitization with weekly scalp DPC. Here the sequenced sample was whole blood, taken in connection with sensitization to the hapten diphenylcyclopropenone (DPC). The origin of the receptors is a woman between 45 and 60 years old with alopecia areata. Some clones in this sample may be carry-over from other donors' samples.

This clonotype was observed at least ten times. J is TRBJ1-1 and V is TRBV4-1, with a tentative D call TRBD1 (5 bases). This CDR3 is built from 16 residues. V lost 0 bases and J 0 bases, leaving 11 bases between the germline ends. In germline, CDR1 is MGHRA, CDR2 YSYEKL. The CDR3 nucleotides read TGCGCCAGCAGCCAAGAGGTACGGGGGGTGAACACTGAAGCTTTCTTT. Translation gives CASSQEVRGVNTEAFF.

This clonotype was picked up many times. The rearrangement joins TRBV6-6 to TRBJ2-5, with 7 bases identical to TRBD2. The junction had 8 bases not matched to a gene; V was cut back by 6 bases and J by 1 base. Per germline, CDR1 MNHNY and CDR2 SVGAGI (reference sequence). This CDR3 contains 15 residues. DNA of the CDR3: TGTGCCAGCAGCCCCGAGGCGGGGGTCCAAGAGACCCAGTACTTC. Amino acid sequence: CASSPEAGVQETQYF.

This clonotype was found a few times. This sequence joins TRBV19 and TRBJ2-1; D is perhaps TRBD2 (6 bases). Trimming removed 9 bases from V and 5 bases from J, with 17 bases in between. This CDR3 is built from 14 residues. Per the germline V gene, CDR1 is LNHDA and CDR2 is SQIVND (reference sequence). The CDR3 nucleotides read TGTGCCAGCCGAGTTAGGGCGGGAAACAATGAGCAGTTCTTC. This encodes CASRVRAGNNEQFF. Full variable domain (outside the CDR3, taken from reference TRBV19 and TRBJ2-1): DGGITQSPKYLFRKEGQNVTLSCEQNLNHDAMYWYRQDPGQGLRLIYYSQIVNDFQKGDIAEGYSVSREKKESFPLTVTSAQKNPTAFYLCASRVRAGNNEQFFGPGTRLTVL.

V is TRBV12-3 or TRBV12-4 and J is TRBJ2-3, with a possible D match to TRBD2 (6 bases). The V end lost 6 bases, the J end lost 0 bases, and 13 bases lay between the germline ends. The CDR3 extends over 15 amino acids. As DNA, the CDR3 is TGTGCCAGCAGACCTGGGGGGACTAGCACAGATACGCAGTATTTT. It codes for CASRPGGTSTDTQYF.

This clonotype was seen more than once but under ten times. CDR3 loop: CASSLAGGRGTGELFF. CDR3 bases: TGTGCCAGCAGCTTAGCTGGCGGGAGAGGCACCGGGGAGCTGTTTTTT. V gene TRBV7-9 combines with J gene TRBJ2-2; 7 nucleotides align to TRBD2. This CDR3 contains 16 residues. Trimming at V came to 0 bases and at J to 4 bases, leaving 5 bases not matched to a gene. The germline CDR1 and CDR2 sequences are SEHNR and FQNEAQ (reference sequence).

This sequence joins TRBV2 and TRBJ2-7; D unresolved. Trimming stripped 10 bases from V and 7 bases from J, with 20 bases between. There are 13 residues in the CDR3. Germline V gene sequence: CDR1 SNHLY, CDR2 FYNNEI. CDR3 in amino acids: CATSPGRSGEQYF. In DNA, the CDR3 is TGTGCCACCTCCCCCGGACGGTCTGGGGAGCAGTACTTC.

This clonotype was observed many times. This chain links TRBV2 with TRBJ2-7; D not certain. This CDR3 is 17 amino acids long. The germline V gene encodes CDR1 SNHLY and CDR2 FYNNEI. V was trimmed by 5 bases and J by 0 bases, leaving 20 bases between them. The CDR3 DNA is TGTGCCAGCAGTTACCCATCTGACACGACTTTCTCCTACGAGCAGTACTTC. Its translation is CASSYPSDTTFSYEQYF.

This clonotype has at least ten counts. J is TRBJ2-7 and V is TRBV9, with D perhaps matching TRBD2 (6 bases). This CDR3 is built from 14 residues. Trimming took off 3 bases at V and 2 bases at J, with 12 bases between the two ends. CDR1 SGDLS and CDR2 YYNGEE come from the germline V gene. The DNA of the CDR3 is TGTGCCAGCAGCGGGGCTAGCGATGCCTACGAGCAGTACTTC. Amino acids: CASSGASDAYEQYF.

This sequence joins TRBV29-1 and TRBJ2-7, with 8 bases matching TRBD1. The CDR3 has 14 residues. Trimming removed 6 bases from V and 0 bases from J; junction bases left unmatched: 7. The germline V gene encodes CDR1 SQVTM and CDR2 ANQGSEA. The CDR3 DNA is TGCAGCGTCACCCGGGACAGGAGCTCCTACGAGCAGTACTTC. Translating gives CSVTRDRSSYEQYF.

This chain links TRBV10-3 with TRBJ2-2; TRBD2 aligns across 8 bases. J gave up 5 bases and V 9 bases, and 5 bases lay outside the gene matches. In germline, CDR1 is ENHRY, CDR2 SYGVKD. The CDR3 has 13 residues. CDR3: CAMSGSQTGELFF. The CDR3 nucleotides read TGTGCCATGAGCGGGAGTCAAACCGGGGAGCTGTTTTTT.